The 28 T cell receptor beta chains below all came from one sample that was sequenced in a study of cytomegalovirus exposure and HLA in healthy donors. Using immunoSEQ multiplex PCR, the repertoire was profiled, and TCRdb retains in-frame clones only, with some absent. Here the sample spans roughly 140,000 clones, around nine tenths being singletons. The sequenced sample was PBMCs. These receptors all stem from a woman aged 18-29 years in good health and CMV-seropositive.

The chain carries TRBV10-3 and TRBJ2-3; a possible D gene is TRBD2 (6 bases). Germline assignment: CDR1 ENHRY and CDR2 SYGVKD. The CDR3 extends over 17 amino acids. The V gene lost 5 bases and the J gene lost 4 bases, with 22 bases spanning the gap. The CDR3 spells CAISPKRPTGSADTQYF. The CDR3 nucleotides are TGTGCCATCAGTCCCAAGAGACCCACCGGGAGCGCAGATACGCAGTATTTT.

The V call is TRBV27, the J call TRBJ2-1; 11 bases match TRBD2. CDR1 MNHEY and CDR2 SMNVEV come from the germline V gene (reference sequence). V was clipped by 5 bases and J by 6 bases; unmatched bases: 9. The CDR3 sequence is 16 residues long. CDR3 DNA sequence: TGTGCCAGCAGTCCATATTCTAGCGGGGGGTTCAATGAGCAGTTCTTC. It yields the protein CASSPYSSGGFNEQFF.

V gene TRBV4-1 combines with J gene TRBJ1-1; a possible D gene is TRBD1 (5 bases). Germline V gene lookup returns CDR1 MGHRA and CDR2 YSYEKL. This CDR3 is 16 amino acids long. Trimming stripped 1 base from V and 1 base from J, with 13 bases between. The CDR3 bases are TGCGCCAGCAGCCAAGTGGGGGGACGGCGGAACACTGAAGCTTTCTTT. Encoded protein: CASSQVGGRRNTEAFF.

The chain combines TRBV5-1 with TRBJ2-1, with no clear D. The CDR3 extends over 15 amino acids. In germline, CDR1 is SGHRS, CDR2 YFSETQ. V was cut by 1 base and J by 3 bases, with 11 bases left in between. CDR3 bases: TGCGCCAGCAGCTTGTTCGACTTGGTCTACAATGAGCAGTTCTTC. It specifies CASSLFDLVYNEQFF.

V and J are TRBV5-6 and TRBJ1-1, with TRBD1 matching over 10 bases. This CDR3 has 16 residues. V lost 4 bases to trimming and J lost 5 bases; unmatched junction nucleotides: 11. CDR1 is SGHDT, CDR2 YYEEEE, per germline. Here the CDR3 DNA reads TGTGCCAGCAGCCCGTATTTCGGACAGGGGGTAACTGAAGCTTTCTTT. Translating it yields CASSPYFGQGVTEAFF.

The chain carries TRBV4-1 and TRBJ2-7, with TRBD1 matching over 10 bases. V shed 4 bases and J 0 bases; nucleotides not matched to a gene: 3. Per germline, CDR1 MGHRA and CDR2 YSYEKL. The length of the CDR3 is 15 residues. The CDR3 region has the DNA TGCGCCAGCAGCCGGGACAGGGGCTACTCCTACGAGCAGTACTTC. The encoded protein is CASSRDRGYSYEQYF.

The CDR3 region is CASSESSGMDEQFF. The CDR3 nucleotides are TGTGCCAGCAGCGAATCTAGCGGGATGGATGAGCAGTTCTTC. V and J are TRBV9 and TRBJ2-1; 9 bases map to TRBD2. The CDR3 runs 14 residues. The trim removed 3 bases at V and 8 bases at J, leaving 6 bases unmatched. CDR1 and CDR2 (germline): SGDLS, YYNGEE.

This clone was detected only once. The chain links TRBV28 to TRBJ2-1; D perhaps matches TRBD1 (5 bases). The CDR3 is 12 amino acids. The V gene lost 7 bases and the J gene lost 4 bases, with 8 bases spanning the gap. CDR1 is MDHEN and CDR2 is SYDVKM in the germline V gene. The CDR3 sequence is CASKGLYNEQFF. The CDR3 coding sequence is TGTGCCAGCAAGGGGTTGTACAATGAGCAGTTCTTC.

Details on this clone: Distinct nucleotide sequences in the sample also encode this CDR3. V gene TRBV28 combines with J gene TRBJ2-7; D uncertain. CDR1 is MDHEN, CDR2 SYDVKM, per germline. The CDR3 is 12 amino acids. Trimming stripped 5 bases from V and 0 bases from J, with 5 bases between. The CDR3 DNA is TGTGCCAGCAGTCTCCCCTCCTACGAGCAGTACTTC. It encodes CASSLPSYEQYF.

The chain combines TRBV5-1 with TRBJ2-5, with 7 bases matching TRBD2. Germline-derived CDR1 and CDR2 are SGHRS and YFSETQ. V was clipped by 4 bases and J by 5 bases; unmatched bases: 5. The CDR3 length is 13 residues. The CDR3 here is CASSGEGLETQYF. The DNA of the CDR3 is TGCGCCAGCAGCGGGGAGGGGCTGGAGACCCAGTACTTC. Full variable domain (rest looked up from reference TRBV5-1 and TRBJ2-5): KAGVTQTPRYLIKTRGQQVTLSCSPISGHRSVSWYQQTPGQGLQFLFEYFSETQRNKGNFPGRFSGRQFSNSRSEMNVSTLELGDSALYLCASSGEGLETQYFGPGTRLLVL.

J is TRBJ2-7 and V is TRBV5-4, with TRBD2 identical over 8 bases. J lost 4 bases, V lost 0 bases, and 6 bases had no gene match. Germline V gives CDR1 SGHNT, CDR2 YYREEE (reference sequence). The CDR3 runs to 15 residues. CDR3: CASSLGSSGGYEQYF. CDR3 bases: TGTGCCAGCAGCTTGGGTTCCAGCGGGGGATACGAGCAGTACTTC.

The chain combines TRBV9 with TRBJ2-7, with 8 positions matching TRBD1. V trimming: 5 bases; J trimming: 5 bases; junction bases outside the gene matches: 6. Germline lookup yields CDR1 SGDLS and CDR2 YYNGEE. The CDR3 sequence is 13 residues long. The CDR3 loop is CASSDRGSDEQYF. The CDR3 nucleotides are TGTGCCAGCAGTGACAGGGGCAGCGACGAGCAGTACTTC.

This clone appeared a single time. V and J are TRBV2 and TRBJ1-4; 7 bases fit TRBD1. The CDR3 loop spans 16 amino acids. J lost 0 bases, V lost 10 bases, and 11 bases had no gene match. Germline values: CDR1 SNHLY, CDR2 FYNNEI. The CDR3 DNA sequence: TGTGCCACCCGCCGGGACAGCTGGGCAACTAATGAAAAACTGTTTTTT. Its protein product is CATRRDSWATNEKLFF.

This chain connects TRBV28 to TRBJ2-5; D remains ambiguous. Trimming removed 6 bases at V and 3 bases at J, with 5 bases between. The CDR3 has 11 amino acids. Germline V lookup: CDR1 MDHEN, CDR2 SYDVKM. The DNA for the CDR3 is TGTGCCAGCAGGACAAAAGAGACCCAGTACTTC. As protein: CASRTKETQYF.

The rearrangement uses TRBV7-9 and TRBJ2-3; 7 nucleotides agree with TRBD1. CDR3 length: 13 amino acids. V shed 8 bases and J 4 bases; nucleotides not matched to a gene: 6. The germline V gene encodes CDR1 SEHNR and CDR2 FQNEAQ (reference sequence). CDR3: CASRYRGPDTQYF. The CDR3, as DNA: TGTGCCAGCCGCTACAGGGGACCAGATACGCAGTATTTT.

The chain combines TRBV6-5 with TRBJ1-4; TRBD1 matches 8 bases. Per the germline V gene, CDR1 is MNHEY and CDR2 is SVGAGI. The CDR3 has 15 amino acids. J was trimmed by 8 bases and V by 6 bases; bases with no gene match: 11. The CDR3: CASRPRQGWDEKLFF. The CDR3 DNA sequence: TGTGCCAGCAGACCTAGACAGGGGTGGGACGAAAAACTGTTTTTT.

Only one count was recorded for this clone. This chain joins TRBV30 and TRBJ1-1; D uncertain. Germline CDR1 and CDR2: GTSNPN and SVGIG (reference sequence). This CDR3 spans 12 amino acids. V dropped 3 bases and J dropped 6 bases, with 11 bases sitting between them. The CDR3 spells CAWSDYRPEAFF. The CDR3 nucleotides read TGTGCCTGGAGCGACTATCGGCCTGAAGCTTTCTTT.

Sample share makes this clone medium-sized (0.01 to 0.1%). The chain joins TRBV4-1 to TRBJ1-5, with D possibly being TRBD1 (5 bases). In germline, CDR1 is MGHRA, CDR2 YSYEKL. Trimming pared 1 base from V and 5 bases from J, leaving 15 bases between. This CDR3 is built from 16 residues. CDR3 residues: CASSQVDIIAHQPQHF. CDR3 in DNA: TGCGCCAGCAGCCAAGTGGACATTATTGCCCATCAGCCCCAGCATTTT.

The chain uses TRBV30 and TRBJ1-1; D might be TRBD1 (6 bases). The V gene lost 5 bases and the J gene lost 10 bases, with 20 bases spanning the gap. The germline gives CDR1 GTSNPN, CDR2 SVGIG (reference sequence). The CDR3 is 13 amino acids. In DNA, the CDR3 is TGTGCCTGGGAACTCGCGACGGACAGAACAGCTTTCTTT. This sequence encodes CAWELATDRTAFF.

The genes are TRBV18 and TRBJ2-4; the match to TRBD1 covers 8 bases. Germline V CDR1 and CDR2: KGHSH, LQKENI. CDR3 length: 16 residues. V gave up 4 bases and J gave up 0 bases; unmatched junction bases: 5. As DNA, the CDR3 is TGTGCCAGCTCACTTTCGACAGGGGTAGCCAAAAACATTCAGTACTTC. Its translation: CASSLSTGVAKNIQYF.

The V call is TRBV27, the J call TRBJ2-7; tentative D call: TRBD2 (5 bases). The CDR3 is 14 amino acids. V lost 4 bases and J lost 1, with 11 bases in between. Germline CDR1 and CDR2: MNHEY and SMNVEV (reference sequence). In DNA, the CDR3 is TGTGCCAGCAGTTATTCGGGCGGGTCCTACGAGCAGTACTTC. It yields the protein CASSYSGGSYEQYF.

V is TRBV9 and J is TRBJ2-1; 8 nucleotides match TRBD1. The CDR3 loop spans 15 amino acids. Germline V lookup: CDR1 SGDLS, CDR2 YYNGEE. Trimming at V came to 2 bases and at J to 2 bases, leaving 3 bases not matched to a gene. This CDR3 is CASSVTGAAYNEQFF. CDR3 DNA: TGTGCCAGCAGCGTGACAGGGGCCGCCTACAATGAGCAGTTCTTC.

The rearrangement uses TRBV6-5 and TRBJ1-4; D not certain. V was pared by 5 bases and J by 4 bases, with 14 bases between. The germline gives CDR1 MNHEY, CDR2 SVGAGI. The CDR3 is 15 amino acids. The CDR3 loop reads CASSGRPAFNEKLFF. The CDR3 bases are TGTGCCAGCAGTGGGAGACCTGCTTTTAATGAAAAACTGTTTTTT.

In this sample, this clone turned up a few times. V gene TRBV5-1 combines with J gene TRBJ2-1; a possible D gene is TRBD2 (6 bases). The CDR3 is 15 amino acids. V lost 4 bases and J lost 4, with 15 bases in between. Looked up from germline, CDR1 is SGHRS and CDR2 is YFSETQ. CDR3 nucleotides: TGCGCCAGCAGCCCTCGGGGAGGAACGTACAATGAGCAGTTCTTC. It translates to CASSPRGGTYNEQFF.

The rearrangement joins TRBV7-9 to TRBJ2-5; D possibly corresponds to TRBD2 (5 bases). V was shortened by 0 bases and J by 3 bases, with 8 bases between the two germline ends. The germline CDR1 and CDR2 sequences are SEHNR and FQNEAQ (reference sequence). The CDR3 length is 14 residues. The DNA for the CDR3 is TGTGCCAGCAGCTTAGCTATCGGGGAAGAGACCCAGTACTTC. Protein: CASSLAIGEETQYF.

This clone was seen once. This rearrangement joins TRBV28 to TRBJ2-7; 9 bases are shared with TRBD2. This CDR3 contains 17 residues. Germline CDR1 MDHEN, CDR2 SYDVKM. V shed 3 bases, J shed 4 bases, and the junction held 13 bases outside the gene matches. For the CDR3, the DNA is TGTGCCAGCAGTTTGAGTCTAGCGGGGCTTTACGGATACGAGCAGTACTTC. Protein sequence: CASSLSLAGLYGYEQYF.

The chain is built from TRBV5-4 and TRBJ2-7; D is possibly TRBD1 (6 bases). Germline lookup yields CDR1 SGHNT and CDR2 YYREEE (reference sequence). V lost 1 base and J lost 2, with 7 bases in between. CDR3 size: 13 residues. This chain's CDR3 is CASSLQGTYEQYF. The DNA of the CDR3 is TGTGCCAGCAGCTTGCAGGGGACCTACGAGCAGTACTTC.

The CDR3 nucleotides are TGTGCCAGCAGTTTCGGACAGGGCGCGGGGCAGCCCCAGCATTTT. Its translation is CASSFGQGAGQPQHF. The chain combines TRBV2 with TRBJ1-5; 8 bases are a match to TRBD1. Germline CDR1 is SNHLY and CDR2 is FYNNEI. The V gene end was trimmed by 5 bases and the J gene end by 7 bases; junction bases not matched to a gene: 10. The CDR3 extends over 15 amino acids. Full variable domain (missing parts from reference TRBV2 and TRBJ1-5): EPEVTQTPSHQVTQMGQEVILRCVPISNHLYFYWYRQILGQKVEFLVSFYNNEISEKSEIFDDQFSVERPDGSNFTLKIRSTKLEDSAMYFCASSFGQGAGQPQHFGDGTRLSIL.